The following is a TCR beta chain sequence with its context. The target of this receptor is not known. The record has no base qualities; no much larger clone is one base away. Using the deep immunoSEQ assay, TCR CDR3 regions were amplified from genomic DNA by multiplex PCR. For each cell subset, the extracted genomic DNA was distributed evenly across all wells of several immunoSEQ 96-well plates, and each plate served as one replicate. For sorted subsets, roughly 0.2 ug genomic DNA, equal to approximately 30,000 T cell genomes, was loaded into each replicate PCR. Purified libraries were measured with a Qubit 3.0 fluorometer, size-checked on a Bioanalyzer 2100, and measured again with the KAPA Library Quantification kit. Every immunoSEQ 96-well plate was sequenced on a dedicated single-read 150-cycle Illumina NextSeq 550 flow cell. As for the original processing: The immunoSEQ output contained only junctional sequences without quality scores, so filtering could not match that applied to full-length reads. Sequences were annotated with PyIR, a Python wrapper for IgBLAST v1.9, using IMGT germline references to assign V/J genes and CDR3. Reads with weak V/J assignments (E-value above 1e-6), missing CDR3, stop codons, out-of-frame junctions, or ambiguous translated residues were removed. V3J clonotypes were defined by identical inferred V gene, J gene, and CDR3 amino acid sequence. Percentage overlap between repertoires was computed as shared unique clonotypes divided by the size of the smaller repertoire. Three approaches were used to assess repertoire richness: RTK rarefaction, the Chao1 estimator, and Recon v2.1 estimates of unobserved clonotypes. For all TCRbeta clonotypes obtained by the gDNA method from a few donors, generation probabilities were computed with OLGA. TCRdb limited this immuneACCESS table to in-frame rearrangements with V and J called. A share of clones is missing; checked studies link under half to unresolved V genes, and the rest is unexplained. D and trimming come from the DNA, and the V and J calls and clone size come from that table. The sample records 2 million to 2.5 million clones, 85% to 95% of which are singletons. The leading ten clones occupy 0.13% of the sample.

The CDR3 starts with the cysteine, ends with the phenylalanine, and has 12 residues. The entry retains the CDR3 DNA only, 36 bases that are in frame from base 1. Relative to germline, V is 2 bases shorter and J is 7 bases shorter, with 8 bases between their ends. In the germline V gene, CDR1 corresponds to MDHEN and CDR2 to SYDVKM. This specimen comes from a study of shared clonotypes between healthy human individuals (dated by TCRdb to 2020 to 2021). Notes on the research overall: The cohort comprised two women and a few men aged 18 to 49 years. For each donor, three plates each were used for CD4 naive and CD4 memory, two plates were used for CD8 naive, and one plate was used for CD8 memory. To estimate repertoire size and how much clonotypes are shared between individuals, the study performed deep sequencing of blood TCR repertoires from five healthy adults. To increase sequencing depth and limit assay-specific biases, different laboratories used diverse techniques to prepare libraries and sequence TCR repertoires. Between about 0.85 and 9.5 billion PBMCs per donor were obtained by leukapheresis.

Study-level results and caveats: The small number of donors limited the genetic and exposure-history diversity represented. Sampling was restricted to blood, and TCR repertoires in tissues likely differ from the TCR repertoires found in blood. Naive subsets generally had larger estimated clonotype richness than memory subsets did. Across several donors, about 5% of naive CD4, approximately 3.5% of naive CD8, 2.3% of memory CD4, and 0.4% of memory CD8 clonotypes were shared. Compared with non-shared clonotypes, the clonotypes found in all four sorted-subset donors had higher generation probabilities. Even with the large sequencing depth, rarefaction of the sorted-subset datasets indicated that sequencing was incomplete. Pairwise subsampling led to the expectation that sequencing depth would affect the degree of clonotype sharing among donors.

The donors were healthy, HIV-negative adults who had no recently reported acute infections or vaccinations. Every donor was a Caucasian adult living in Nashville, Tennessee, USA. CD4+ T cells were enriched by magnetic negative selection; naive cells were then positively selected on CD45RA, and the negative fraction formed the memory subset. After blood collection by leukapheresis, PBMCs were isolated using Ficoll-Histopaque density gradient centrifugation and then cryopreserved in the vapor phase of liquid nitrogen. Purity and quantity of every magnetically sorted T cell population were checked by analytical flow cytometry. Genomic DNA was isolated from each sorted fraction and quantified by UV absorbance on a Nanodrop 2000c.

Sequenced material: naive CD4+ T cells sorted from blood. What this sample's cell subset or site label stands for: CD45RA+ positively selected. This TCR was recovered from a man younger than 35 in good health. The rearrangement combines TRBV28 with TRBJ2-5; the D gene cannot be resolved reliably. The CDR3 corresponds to CASSLARGTQYF. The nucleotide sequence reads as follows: TGTGCCAGCAGTTTAGCGCGAGGGACCCAGTACTTC.